This paragraph covers one T cell receptor beta chain sequence. This clone came up once. It has no known antigen specificity. One base away there is no much larger clone; base qualities are not given. These data originate in a study of blood T cell repertoires in COVID-19 (dated by TCRdb to 2020 to 2021). For the wider study: Collaborator samples came from the United States, Italy and Spain and covered acute and convalescent phases of COVID-19. Nearly every sample came with metadata listing a de-identified subject ID, COVID-19 status, age in years and sex. A freely available public database, intended as a resource for researchers studying the immune response to SARS-CoV-2, is where the repertoires were released. The material from the prospective study consisted of cDNA or gDNA derived from T cells, B-cell-depleted T cells, or PBMCs. Where available, HLA class I and class II types were obtained from metadata supplied by the sample provider rather than from assay-based typing. The samples were drawn from the first 160 participants of the ongoing ImmuneRACE study and from under 1,500 subjects provided by 6 global collaborators. Subjects who had been exposed to COVID-19, were actively infected with it, or had recovered from it provided the deeply sampled blood TCRbeta repertoires that made up the dataset.

The immunoSEQ Assay, a bias-controlled multiplex PCR, was used to amplify TCRbeta CDR3 regions from genomic DNA. The paper's data handling went like this. The number of nucleated cells in each sample was estimated by amplification of reference gene primers within the assay. To quantify the absolute abundance of each unique TCRbeta CDR3 rearrangement, sequence reads were collapsed and filtered. For each sample, productive Simpson clonality was calculated as the square root of Simpson's diversity index across productive rearrangements. TCRdb mirrors the immuneACCESS table, restricted to in-frame sequences. Some clones are absent from its copies; in checked studies, under half trace to an unresolved V gene, and the reason for the others is unknown. That table gives V, J and clone size, and the DNA gave D and trimming. Recorded for this sample are 93,000 or so clones; approximately 88% of them occurred a single time. Around 12% of the sample lies in the top ten.

Results the study describes overall, beyond this receptor: Clinical and demographic metadata were provided uncurated, with the amount varying by source and participant.

For CDR1 and CDR2, the germline V gene lists KGHSH and LQKENI. The CDR3 sequence holds 16 residues, the cysteine and phenylalanine included. Just CDR3 DNA is preserved here, 48 bases in frame from base 1. Relative to germline, V is 3 bases shorter and J is 3 bases shorter, with 17 bases between their ends. The collaborating institutions used their own protocols to collect whole blood in K2EDTA tubes. For TCRbeta analysis, collaborator samples were shipped as frozen whole blood, as isolated PBMCs, or as DNA extracted from either sample type. This receptor was obtained from a human donor in a cohort sampled during active COVID-19. The chain is assembled from TRBV18 and TRBJ1-1, with a weak D call of TRBD1 (6 bases match). Sequenced sample: peripheral blood. The DNA sequence is as follows: TGTGCCAGCTCACCCGGGGACACTTCCCTACACACTGAAGCTTTCTTT. The translation is CASSPGDTSLHTEAFF. Joined to the reference TRBV18 and TRBJ1-1 proteins, this CDR3 gives the full variable domain: NAGVMQNPRHLVRRRGQEARLRCSPMKGHSHVYWYRQLPEEGLKFMVYLQKENIIDESGMPKERFSAEFPKEGPSILRIQQVVRGDSAAYFCASSPGDTSLHTEAFFGQGTRLTVV.